The present entry profiles one T cell receptor (beta chain) with its context. Antigen specificity is unknown. The CDR3 is 14 amino acids. From germline, CDR1 is LGHNA and CDR2 YNFKEQ. Trimming left V 4 bases short and J 8 bases short, with 14 bases between. TCRdb re-derived calls from the reads in MiXCR, one entry per CDR3 protein. The sample contains under 200,000 distinct CDR3 sequences, about a fifth of which appear only once. The data derive from a study of T cell repertoires in cytomegalovirus infection. Study findings and constraints: Cumulative public TCR beta family frequency identified carriers of CMV plus the relevant HLA.

The TCR originated in a human donor in good health (CMV status not recorded). Some clones in this sample may be carry-over from other donors' samples. Sequenced here: CD8+ T cells from cultured PBMCs, sampled from culture after CMV antigen stimulation. V and J are TRBV4-2 and TRBJ1-4, with D possibly being TRBD1 (5 bases). CDR3 region: CASSLFGGEEKLFF. The CDR3 nucleotides read TGTGCCAGCAGCCTCTTCGGGGGGGAGGAAAAACTGTTTTTT.